The 24 T cell receptor beta chains given below trace back to one sample, sequenced in a study of T cell responses to AZD1222 COVID-19 vaccine. Clones were read by immunoSEQ multiplex PCR, and TCRdb kept only the in-frame ones, dropping some. The repertoire holds 170,000 or so clones, with 80% to 95% as singletons. Sequences were derived from peripheral blood, sampled 28 days after the second dose of the MenACWY control vaccine. These receptors were taken from an adult who received the MenACWY meningococcal vaccine as a control.

A word on this clone: The sample holds other DNA sequences that translate to the same CDR3. V usage is TRBV6-5 and J usage is TRBJ1-6; D unclear. The length of the CDR3 is 15 residues. The V gene lost 6 bases and the J gene lost 5 bases, with 14 bases spanning the gap. Germline loops: CDR1 MNHEY, CDR2 SVGAGI. The CDR3 is CASSISGPDNSPLHF. In DNA form, the CDR3 reads TGTGCCAGCAGCATATCCGGCCCCGATAATTCACCCCTCCACTTT.

This rearrangement joins TRBV7-3 to TRBJ1-1; tentative D call: TRBD1 (5 bases). The CDR3 length is 14 residues. V lost 2 bases, J lost 0 bases, and 7 bases lay in between. Germline CDR1 is SGHTA and CDR2 is FQGTGA. The CDR3 is CASSLQGMNTEAFF. The CDR3 bases are TGTGCCAGCAGCTTACAGGGAATGAACACTGAAGCTTTCTTT.

The gene calls are TRBV5-4 and TRBJ1-2; maybe TRBD1 (5 bases). Deletions cut 1 base from V and 8 bases from J, with 12 bases between. Germline V gene data show CDR1 as SGHNT and CDR2 as YYREEE (reference sequence). This CDR3 is 13 amino acids long. The CDR3 DNA reads as TGTGCCAGCAGCTTGTGGCAGGGCGACGGCTACACCTTC. Translation gives CASSLWQGDGYTF.

The chain carries TRBV19 and TRBJ2-5; 7 nucleotides agree with TRBD1. CDR3 size: 14 residues. Unmatched junction bases numbered 7, after V lost 5 bases and J lost 4 bases. The germline CDR1 and CDR2 sequences are LNHDA and SQIVND (reference sequence). CDR3 sequence (DNA): TGTGCCAGTAGTGATACGACAGGGATAGAGACCCAGTACTTC. As protein: CASSDTTGIETQYF.

This rearrangement joins TRBV19 to TRBJ2-7; 10 bases agree with TRBD2. The CDR3 runs 13 residues. V shed 6 bases, J shed 5 bases, and the junction held 4 bases outside the gene matches. CDR1 and CDR2 from the germline V gene are LNHDA and SQIVND (reference sequence). This CDR3 reads CASRASGGNEQYF. The CDR3, as DNA: TGTGCCAGTAGGGCTAGCGGGGGAAACGAGCAGTACTTC.

This clone was seen a single time. The chain couples TRBV10-3 to TRBJ1-5; TRBD1 matches at 7 bases. This CDR3 is built from 16 residues. Germline values: CDR1 ENHRY, CDR2 SYGVKD. The V and J ends lost 3 bases and 1 base, in that order; junction bases with no gene match: 6. Here the CDR3 DNA reads TGTGCCATCAGTGATCCCCTGACAGGGAGCAATCAGCCCCAGCATTTT. It specifies CAISDPLTGSNQPQHF.

The chain combines TRBV6-6 with TRBJ1-4; 7 bases align to TRBD1. The CDR3 covers 15 residues. V was pared by 5 bases and J by 8 bases, with 11 bases of the junction left unmatched. In germline, CDR1 is MNHNY, CDR2 SVGAGI (reference sequence). The CDR3 sequence is CASSPYRGRGEKLFF. The CDR3 DNA follows: TGTGCCAGCAGTCCCTACAGGGGTCGGGGGGAAAAACTGTTTTTT.

The chain carries TRBV11-3 and TRBJ1-4, with TRBD1 as a possible D gene (6 bases). The V end lost 5 bases, the J end lost 7 bases, and 17 bases lay between the germline ends. Germline V gene data show CDR1 as SGHNT and CDR2 as YENEEA. The CDR3 sequence is 15 residues long. CDR3 protein: CASSPPQGVVEKLFF. For the CDR3, the DNA is TGTGCCAGCAGCCCCCCACAGGGTGTAGTTGAAAAACTGTTTTTT.

This clone was recorded only once. The chain uses TRBV20-1 and TRBJ1-5; no clear D. With 7 bases removed from V and 9 bases from J, the gap between germline ends came to 13 bases. Germline values: CDR1 DFQATT, CDR2 SNEGSKA (reference sequence). The CDR3 has 11 residues. The CDR3 protein is CSVISEGPQHF. The CDR3 DNA follows: TGCAGTGTAATTTCAGAGGGGCCCCAGCATTTT.

This rearrangement joins TRBV27 to TRBJ1-4, with D maybe TRBD1 (6 bases). Trimming left V 5 bases short and J 3 bases short, with 19 bases between. The germline V gene encodes CDR1 MNHEY and CDR2 SMNVEV (reference sequence). The CDR3 runs 17 residues. The CDR3 protein is CASSLEGGRRSNEKLFF. The CDR3 DNA sequence: TGTGCCAGCAGTCTTGAAGGGGGGCGCCGGTCTAATGAAAAACTGTTTTTT.

The rearrangement links TRBV29-1 to TRBJ1-1; D is unclear. The CDR3 sequence is 15 residues long. V shed 0 bases and J shed 2 bases, with 13 bases lying between them. Germline V gives CDR1 SQVTM, CDR2 ANQGSEA. The CDR3 bases are TGCAGCGTTGAAGAGGACGGAAGGGTCAACACTGAAGCTTTCTTT. Protein sequence: CSVEEDGRVNTEAFF.

The chain is built from TRBV7-2 and TRBJ2-1; TRBD2 matches 7 bases. Germline V gene data show CDR1 as SGHTA and CDR2 as FQGNSA. The V gene end was trimmed by 0 bases and the J gene end by 6 bases; junction bases not matched to a gene: 8. The CDR3 is 16 amino acids. The DNA of the CDR3 is TGTGCCAGCAGCTTAGCACGCAGGGAGGGAGGCAATGAGCAGTTCTTC. Its translation: CASSLARREGGNEQFF.

This rearrangement joins TRBV7-9 to TRBJ1-4, with 9 bases identical to TRBD1. Germline CDR1 SEHNR, CDR2 FQNEAQ (reference sequence). After removal of 5 bases from V and 3 bases from J, the junction contained 1 base not matched to a gene. The CDR3 is 14 residues long. CDR3 in DNA: TGTGCCAGCAGCCGGACAGGGGCTAATGAAAAACTGTTTTTT. Residues: CASSRTGANEKLFF.

The chain is built from TRBV18 and TRBJ1-4; 11 positions match TRBD1. The CDR3 length is 17 residues. Germline V gene data show CDR1 as KGHSH and CDR2 as LQKENI. V trimming: 1 base; J trimming: 7 bases; junction bases outside the gene matches: 8. DNA of the CDR3: TGTGCCAGCTCACCACGATCAGCCGGGACAGGGGGTGAAAAACTGTTTTTT. Its protein is CASSPRSAGTGGEKLFF. Full variable domain (remainder filled in from reference TRBV18 and TRBJ1-4): NAGVMQNPRHLVRRRGQEARLRCSPMKGHSHVYWYRQLPEEGLKFMVYLQKENIIDESGMPKERFSAEFPKEGPSILRIQQVVRGDSAAYFCASSPRSAGTGGEKLFFGSGTQLSVL.

A word on this clone: The junction differs from germline at one of its ends, possibly a read error. The rearrangement joins TRBV7-3 to TRBJ1-3; D not resolved. Germline V lookup: CDR1 SGHTA, CDR2 FQGTGA. The length of the CDR3 is 14 residues. CDR3 sequence: CARSLGGTGNTIYF. In nucleotides, the CDR3 is TGTGCCCGCAGCTTAGGCGGGACTGGAAACACCATATATTTT. Complete variable domain (other parts from reference TRBV7-3 and TRBJ1-3): GAGVSQTPSNKVTEKGKYVELRCDPISGHTALYWYRQSLGQGPEFLIYFQGTGAADDSGLPNDRFFAVRPEGSVSTLKIQRTERGDSAVYLCARSLGGTGNTIYFGEGSWLTVV.

The rearrangement links TRBV18 to TRBJ1-1, with D possibly TRBD1 on 6 matching bases. This CDR3 spans 13 amino acids. V was trimmed by 2 bases and J by 5 bases, leaving 9 bases between them. Germline CDR1 is KGHSH and CDR2 is LQKENI. The CDR3 DNA reads as TGTGCCAGCTCACCAGCAGGGGAGACTGAAGCTTTCTTT. It yields the protein CASSPAGETEAFF. Drawing the rest from reference TRBV18 and TRBJ1-1, the complete variable domain is NAGVMQNPRHLVRRRGQEARLRCSPMKGHSHVYWYRQLPEEGLKFMVYLQKENIIDESGMPKERFSAEFPKEGPSILRIQQVVRGDSAAYFCASSPAGETEAFFGQGTRLTVV.

This chain links TRBV19 with TRBJ2-1; 8 nucleotides match TRBD2. There are 15 residues in the CDR3. Germline lookup yields CDR1 LNHDA and CDR2 SQIVND (reference sequence). Trimming removed 5 bases from V and 1 base from J; junction bases left unmatched: 4. In DNA form, the CDR3 reads TGTGCCAGTAGTGTCAGCGGGGGATCCTACAATGAGCAGTTCTTC. It yields the protein CASSVSGGSYNEQFF.

The chain links TRBV19 to TRBJ2-1; 9 bases line up with TRBD2. The CDR3 covers 17 residues. CDR1 and CDR2 (germline): LNHDA, SQIVND (reference sequence). Trimming took 5 bases from V and 0 from J; bases not matched to a gene: 8. The CDR3 is CASSRSGGPSSYNEQFF. The CDR3 bases are TGTGCCAGTAGTCGCAGCGGGGGGCCGAGCTCCTACAATGAGCAGTTCTTC.

The chain employs TRBV3-1 (or the pseudogene TRBV3-2) and TRBJ1-1, with a possible D match to TRBD1 (6 bases). This CDR3 contains 14 residues. CDR1 is LGHDT and CDR2 is YNNKEL in the germline V gene (reference sequence). V shed 4 bases and J shed 1 base, with 10 bases lying between them. CDR3 residues: CASSPGGGNTEAFF. CDR3 DNA sequence: TGTGCCAGCAGCCCTGGGGGCGGGAACACTGAAGCTTTCTTT.

This clone was recorded only once. V is TRBV7-8 and J is TRBJ1-2; 7 nucleotides line up with TRBD1. The CDR3 loop spans 15 amino acids. V dropped 3 bases and J dropped 1; count of bases not matched to a gene: 5. Germline lookup yields CDR1 SGHVS and CDR2 FQNEAQ. CDR3 nucleotides: TGTGCCAGCAGCTTTCGGTCAGGGGGTAACTATGGCTACACCTTC. This codes for CASSFRSGGNYGYTF.

CDR3 sequence reads: CASSPNPGQGYYGYTF. The CDR3 region has the DNA TGTGCCAGCTCACCAAACCCGGGACAGGGTTACTATGGCTACACCTTC. The rearrangement links TRBV18 to TRBJ1-2; 9 positions agree with TRBD1. This CDR3 spans 16 amino acids. V was clipped by 2 bases and J by 3 bases; unmatched bases: 7. Per germline, CDR1 KGHSH and CDR2 LQKENI.

The chain links TRBV5-6 to TRBJ2-7; D perhaps matches TRBD2 (5 bases). This CDR3 is 14 amino acids long. The germline CDR1 and CDR2 sequences are SGHDT and YYEEEE. With 6 bases removed from V and 4 bases from J, the gap between germline ends came to 17 bases. The CDR3 here is CASTSQPGFYEQYF. CDR3 DNA: TGTGCCAGCACCTCCCAGCCGGGGTTTTACGAGCAGTACTTC.

The sample holds a few counts of this clone. This chain connects TRBV4-2 to TRBJ1-6; TRBD1 might be the D (5 bases). The CDR3 has 17 residues. CDR1 LGHNA and CDR2 YNFKEQ come from the germline V gene. V gave up 2 bases and J gave up 9 bases, with 20 bases separating them. The CDR3 spells CASSQIPRRGNSSPLHF. The CDR3 DNA follows: TGTGCCAGCAGCCAAATCCCCCGTAGGGGAAATAGTTCACCCCTCCACTTT.

This clone appeared once. The chain recombines TRBV6-6 with TRBJ1-5, with 7 positions matching TRBD1. The ends lost 6 bases at V and 9 bases at J; junction bases unmatched: 11. Germline CDR1 reads MNHNY; CDR2 reads SVGAGI (reference sequence). The CDR3 consists of 14 residues. CDR3 sequence reads: CASSLRGARVPQHF. The DNA of the CDR3 is TGTGCCAGCAGCCTCAGGGGGGCAAGAGTGCCCCAGCATTTT.